These 27 T cell receptor beta chains were all obtained from the same sample, sequenced in a study of CD8 T cells in acute hepatitis C reinfection. Time point reported: naive CD8 control sorted from an acute-time-point sample. Libraries were prepared by immunoSEQ multiplex PCR; TCRdb keeps only in-frame clonotypes and omits some of them. This table has 30,000 to 45,000 clones, roughly 85% appearing once. Specimen: naive CD8+ T cells from PBMCs. The receptors were sampled from a woman aged 18-29 years who spontaneously cleared hepatitis C infection.

In this sample, this clone is medium-sized (0.01 to 0.1%). V is TRBV7-8 and J is TRBJ2-1; D remains ambiguous. The germline V gene has CDR1 SGHVS and CDR2 FQNEAQ. This CDR3 has 15 residues. Trimming took off 1 base at V and 6 bases at J, with 13 bases between the two ends. CDR3 protein: CASSLDALLRNEQFF. The CDR3, as DNA: TGTGCCAGCAGCTTAGACGCCCTTCTACGCAATGAGCAGTTCTTC.

This clone showed up just a few times. The chain is built from TRBV5-1 and TRBJ2-7; D may be TRBD1 (6 bases). Germline values: CDR1 SGHRS, CDR2 YFSETQ. The CDR3 has 13 residues. V was cut by 4 bases and J by 3 bases, with 11 bases left in between. DNA of the CDR3: TGCGCCAGCAGCGGACAGCCCGACTACGAGCAGTACTTC. Translating it yields CASSGQPDYEQYF.

This chain connects TRBV7-5 to TRBJ2-7. TRBV7-5 is tagged as a pseudogene. The CDR3 covers 15 residues. CDR3 nucleotide sequence: TGTGTCAGAAGCTTAGGCTTCTCCTGGTCCTACGAGCAGTACTTC. Translating it yields CVRSLGFSWSYEQYF.

This clone has only a few counts. The chain carries TRBV9 and TRBJ1-1, with 9 positions matching TRBD1. After removal of 2 bases from V and 5 bases from J, the junction contained 16 bases not matched to a gene. Germline V gene lookup returns CDR1 SGDLS and CDR2 YYNGEE. The CDR3 loop spans 18 amino acids. CDR3 region: CASSVGFEGQGGWTEAFF. The CDR3 nucleotides are TGTGCCAGCAGCGTCGGGTTCGAGGGACAGGGAGGTTGGACTGAAGCTTTCTTT. Full variable domain (outside the CDR3, taken from reference TRBV9 and TRBJ1-1): DSGVTQTPKHLITATGQRVTLRCSPRSGDLSVYWYQQSLDQGLQFLIQYYNGEERAKGNILERFSAQQFPDLHSELNLSSLELGDSALYFCASSVGFEGQGGWTEAFFGQGTRLTVV.

This clone was counted once. The chain carries TRBV6-5 and TRBJ1-1; 7 bases are shared with TRBD1. V lost 4 bases to trimming and J lost 3 bases; unmatched junction nucleotides: 8. CDR1 MNHEY and CDR2 SVGAGI come from the germline V gene. The CDR3 is made up of 15 amino acids. CDR3 nucleotides: TGTGCCAGCAGTTCCCAGGGGACAGAATACACTGAAGCTTTCTTT. Encoded protein: CASSSQGTEYTEAFF.

This rearrangement joins TRBV11-2 to TRBJ1-1; no definite D call. V was trimmed by 1 base and J by 7 bases, leaving 7 bases between them. Looked up from germline, CDR1 is SGHAT and CDR2 is FQNNGV. The CDR3 consists of 12 residues. CDR3 nucleotides: TGTGCCAGCAGCTTAGCGCAGCTTGAAGCTTTCTTT. As protein: CASSLAQLEAFF.

This chain joins TRBV27 and TRBJ1-1; no clear D gene. Trimming took 1 base from V and 5 from J, leaving 14 bases between them. The CDR3 extends over 15 amino acids. Germline V gives CDR1 MNHEY, CDR2 SMNVEV (reference sequence). CDR3 bases: TGTGCCAGCAGTTTATTTGTCGGCAGACCGACTGAAGCTTTCTTT. This codes for CASSLFVGRPTEAFF.

The J gene is TRBJ2-7, the V gene TRBV19; 8 positions agree with TRBD1. Germline loops: CDR1 LNHDA, CDR2 SQIVND (reference sequence). This CDR3 region has 18 residues. V trimming: 3 bases; J trimming: 2 bases; junction bases outside the gene matches: 15. The CDR3 is CASSIWVGGQGRTYEQYF. In nucleotides, the CDR3 is TGTGCCAGTAGTATTTGGGTCGGTGGACAGGGAAGAACCTACGAGCAGTACTTC.

The rearrangement uses TRBV7-8 and TRBJ2-6; 8 positions match TRBD1. The trim removed 1 base at V and 8 bases at J, leaving 1 base unmatched. There are 14 residues in the CDR3. CDR1 is SGHVS, CDR2 FQNEAQ, per germline. The DNA of the CDR3 is TGTGCCAGCAGCTTAGGGACAGGGTCCAACGTCCTGACTTTC. It yields the protein CASSLGTGSNVLTF.

This clone came up a few times. The V call is TRBV19, the J call TRBJ1-1; D is unclear. The V end lost 5 bases, the J end lost 1 base, and 5 bases lay between the germline ends. The CDR3 covers 12 residues. Per germline, CDR1 LNHDA and CDR2 SQIVND (reference sequence). CDR3 DNA: TGTGCCAGTAGTCCTTGGAACACTGAAGCTTTCTTT. Protein sequence: CASSPWNTEAFF.

The CDR3 nucleotides read TGCGCCAGCAGCTTTACAGATACGCAGTATTTT. Translating gives CASSFTDTQYF. The chain has TRBV5-1 and TRBJ2-3; D remains ambiguous. Trimming shortened V by 2 bases and J by 3 bases, and 1 base separated the two germline ends. The length of the CDR3 is 11 residues. In germline, CDR1 is SGHRS, CDR2 YFSETQ. The full variable domain, in which reference TRBV5-1 and TRBJ2-3 provide the parts outside the CDR3, is KAGVTQTPRYLIKTRGQQVTLSCSPISGHRSVSWYQQTPGQGLQFLFEYFSETQRNKGNFPGRFSGRQFSNSRSEMNVSTLELGDSALYLCASSFTDTQYFGPGTRLTVL.

This chain joins TRBV7-9 and TRBJ2-7, with a weak D call TRBD1 (5 bases). The CDR3 has 14 amino acids. Germline CDR1 reads SEHNR; CDR2 reads FQNEAQ (reference sequence). Trimming left V 1 base short and J 3 bases short, with 10 bases between. The chain's CDR3 is CASSLVETDYEQYF. In DNA form, the CDR3 reads TGTGCCAGCAGCTTAGTGGAGACAGACTACGAGCAGTACTTC.

This chain uses TRBV6-1 with TRBJ1-2; TRBD1 agrees at 9 bases. The CDR3 covers 15 residues. The germline V gene encodes CDR1 MNHNS and CDR2 SASEGT. V lost 2 bases, J lost 4 bases, and 5 bases stayed unmatched. In DNA, the CDR3 is TGTGCCAGCAGTGAAACAGGGGGCAGTTTCTATGGCTACACCTTC. As protein: CASSETGGSFYGYTF.

The J gene is TRBJ2-1, the V gene TRBV12-5, with unresolved D. The germline CDR1 and CDR2 sequences are LGHNT and FRNRAP. V lost 8 bases and J lost 1, with 6 bases in between. This CDR3 is built from 12 residues. CDR3 sequence: CASRMSYNEQFF. The CDR3 bases are TGTGCTAGTAGAATGTCCTACAATGAGCAGTTCTTC. Complete variable domain (other parts from reference TRBV12-5 and TRBJ2-1): DARVTQTPRHKVTEMGQEVTMRCQPILGHNTVFWYRQTMMQGLELLAYFRNRAPLDDSGMPKDRFSAEMPDATLATLKIQPSEPRDSAVYFCASRMSYNEQFFGPGTRLTVL.

This rearrangement joins TRBV5-1 to TRBJ2-7; D perhaps matches TRBD1 (6 bases). The CDR3 extends over 15 amino acids. Germline loops: CDR1 SGHRS, CDR2 YFSETQ. The ends were cut back, 4 bases at V and 3 bases at J, with 17 bases in the middle. The CDR3 DNA is TGCGCCAGCAGCAGTACAGGGATTTCGGGCTACGAGCAGTACTTC. Translating gives CASSSTGISGYEQYF.

The chain couples TRBV6-5 to TRBJ2-1; perhaps TRBD2 as D (7 bases). Germline CDR1 is MNHEY and CDR2 is SVGAGI. V shed 2 bases and J shed 7 bases, with 12 bases lying between them. The CDR3 spans 14 residues. CDR3 bases: TGTGCCAGCAGTTACCTAGGGGGGGTGAATGAGCAGTTCTTC. It encodes CASSYLGGVNEQFF.

This chain joins TRBV6-1 and TRBJ2-7, with TRBD1 identical over 7 bases. The CDR3 length is 15 residues. The junction had 10 bases not matched to a gene; V was cut back by 6 bases and J by 2 bases. CDR1 MNHNS and CDR2 SASEGT come from the germline V gene. CDR3 residues: CASSMGDSGPYEQYF. For the CDR3, the DNA is TGTGCCAGCAGCATGGGGGACAGCGGACCCTACGAGCAGTACTTC.

The gene calls are TRBV7-8 and TRBJ1-1; D perhaps matches TRBD1 (6 bases). CDR3 size: 14 residues. V was pared by 3 bases and J by 4 bases, with 12 bases between. Germline CDR1 reads SGHVS; CDR2 reads FQNEAQ. In nucleotides, the CDR3 is TGTGCCAGCAGCTTTCGGCCCAGGGGCACTGAAGCTTTCTTT. Its translation is CASSFRPRGTEAFF.

This chain joins TRBV7-6 and TRBJ2-3; D unclear. The CDR3 loop spans 13 amino acids. The germline V gene has CDR1 SGHVS and CDR2 FNYEAQ. Deletions cut 5 bases from V and 3 bases from J, with 9 bases between. In DNA, the CDR3 is TGTGCCAGCAGCACATCTCCTACAGATACGCAGTATTTT. This translates into CASSTSPTDTQYF.

V gene TRBV9 combines with J gene TRBJ1-4; D is perhaps TRBD1 (5 bases). This CDR3 is built from 13 residues. V gave up 0 bases and J gave up 5 bases, with 5 bases separating them. The germline V gene encodes CDR1 SGDLS and CDR2 YYNGEE. CDR3 in DNA: TGTGCCAGCAGCGTAGAGGGGAATGAAAAACTGTTTTTT. Amino acids: CASSVEGNEKLFF. The full variable domain, with the rest looked up from reference TRBV9 and TRBJ1-4, is DSGVTQTPKHLITATGQRVTLRCSPRSGDLSVYWYQQSLDQGLQFLIQYYNGEERAKGNILERFSAQQFPDLHSELNLSSLELGDSALYFCASSVEGNEKLFFGSGTQLSVL.

The rearrangement uses TRBV29-1 and TRBJ1-1; possible D gene TRBD1, 6 bases. CDR3 size: 13 residues. V gave up 8 bases and J gave up 6 bases, with 19 bases separating them. Germline values: CDR1 SQVTM, CDR2 ANQGSEA. The CDR3 here is CSILSGQHSEAFF. DNA of the CDR3: TGCAGCATACTATCGGGACAACATTCTGAAGCTTTCTTT.

The chain is built from TRBV21-1 and TRBJ2-7; the table's TRBD2 call for D was not verified on the DNA. TRBV21-1 is a known pseudogene. The CDR3 length is 14 residues. As DNA, the CDR3 is TGTGCCAGCAGCAAAGGGGGCGGGAGGGGCGAGCAGTACTTC. Translating it yields CASSKGGGRGEQYF.

J is TRBJ2-5 and V is TRBV2, with D maybe TRBD1 (5 bases). Germline V CDR1 and CDR2: SNHLY, FYNNEI. Deletions cut 8 bases from V and 5 bases from J, with 15 bases between. The CDR3 is 13 amino acids. CDR3 in amino acids: CASADSNGETQYF. The CDR3 DNA reads as TGTGCCAGCGCCGACAGCAACGGGGAGACCCAGTACTTC.

The chain couples TRBV7-8 to TRBJ1-3; D uncertain. Germline loops: CDR1 SGHVS, CDR2 FQNEAQ. The CDR3 extends over 15 amino acids. Trimming shortened V by 4 bases and J by 3 bases, and 13 bases separated the two germline ends. CDR3 loop: CASSSRPGDGNTIYF. CDR3 in DNA: TGTGCCAGCAGCTCGCGCCCCGGTGATGGAAACACCATATATTTT.

The chain employs TRBV19 and TRBJ1-3; no clear D. Germline-derived CDR1 and CDR2 are LNHDA and SQIVND (reference sequence). V shed 7 bases and J shed 0 bases, with 4 bases lying between them. The CDR3 is 12 amino acids. The CDR3, as DNA: TGTGCCAGTACCAACTCTGGAAACACCATATATTTT. It encodes CASTNSGNTIYF.

J is TRBJ2-1 and V is TRBV5-6, with 12 bases fitting TRBD2. Germline V CDR1 and CDR2: SGHDT, YYEEEE. The CDR3 is made up of 13 amino acids. Trimming removed 7 bases from V and 9 bases from J; junction bases left unmatched: 5. As DNA, the CDR3 is TGTGCCAGCGGTACTAGCGGGAGGTTTGAGCAGTTCTTC. Its protein product is CASGTSGRFEQFF.

V gene TRBV27 combines with J gene TRBJ2-7; 10 bases are shared with TRBD2. Germline V gene sequence: CDR1 MNHEY, CDR2 SMNVEV (reference sequence). J gave up 7 bases and V 7 bases, and 10 bases lay outside the gene matches. This CDR3 is built from 14 residues. This chain's CDR3 is CASTGLAGVNEQYF. DNA of the CDR3: TGTGCCAGCACGGGCCTAGCGGGAGTAAATGAGCAGTACTTC.